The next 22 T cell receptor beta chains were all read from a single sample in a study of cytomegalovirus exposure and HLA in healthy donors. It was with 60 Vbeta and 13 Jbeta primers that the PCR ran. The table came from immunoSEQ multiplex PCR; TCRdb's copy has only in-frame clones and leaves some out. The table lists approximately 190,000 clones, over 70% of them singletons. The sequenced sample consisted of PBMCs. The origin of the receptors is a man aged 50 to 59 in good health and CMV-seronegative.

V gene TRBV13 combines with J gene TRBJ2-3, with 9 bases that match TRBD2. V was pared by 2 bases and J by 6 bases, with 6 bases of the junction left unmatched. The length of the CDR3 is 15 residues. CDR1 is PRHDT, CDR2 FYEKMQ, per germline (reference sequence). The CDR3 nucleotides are TGTGCCAGCAGCTTAAGGCTAGCGGGGTCGGATACGCAGTATTTT. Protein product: CASSLRLAGSDTQYF. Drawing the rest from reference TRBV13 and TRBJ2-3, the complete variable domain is AAGVIQSPRHLIKEKRETATLKCYPIPRHDTVYWYQQGPGQDPQFLISFYEKMQSDKGSIPDRFSAQQFSDYHSELNMSSLELGDSALYFCASSLRLAGSDTQYFGPGTRLTVL.

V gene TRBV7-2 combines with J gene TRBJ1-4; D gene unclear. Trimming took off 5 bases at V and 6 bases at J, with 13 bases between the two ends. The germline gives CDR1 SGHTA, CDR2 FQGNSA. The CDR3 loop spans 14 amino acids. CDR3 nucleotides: TGTGCCAGCAGCCTCATCCGGGAGGATGAAAAACTGTTTTTT. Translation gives CASSLIREDEKLFF.

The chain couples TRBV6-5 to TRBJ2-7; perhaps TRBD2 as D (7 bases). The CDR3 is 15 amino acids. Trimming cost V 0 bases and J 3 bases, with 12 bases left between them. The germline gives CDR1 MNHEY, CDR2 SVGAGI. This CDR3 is CASSYSEGGSYEQYF. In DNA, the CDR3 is TGTGCCAGCAGTTACTCGGAGGGGGGGAGCTACGAGCAGTACTTC.

CDR3 sequence (DNA): TGCGCCAGCAGCTTGCCTACCATCACAGATACGCAGTATTTT. Its protein is CASSLPTITDTQYF. The V and J genes are TRBV5-1 and TRBJ2-3; D gene unclear. The CDR3 covers 14 residues. Looked up from germline, CDR1 is SGHRS and CDR2 is YFSETQ. Trimming shortened V by 1 base and J by 2 bases, and 8 bases separated the two germline ends.

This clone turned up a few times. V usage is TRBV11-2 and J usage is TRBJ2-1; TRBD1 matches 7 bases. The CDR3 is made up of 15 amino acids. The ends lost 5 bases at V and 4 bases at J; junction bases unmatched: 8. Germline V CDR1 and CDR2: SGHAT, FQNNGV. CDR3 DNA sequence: TGTGCCAGCAGCCGGACAGGCGGGTTTTACAATGAGCAGTTCTTC. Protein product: CASSRTGGFYNEQFF.

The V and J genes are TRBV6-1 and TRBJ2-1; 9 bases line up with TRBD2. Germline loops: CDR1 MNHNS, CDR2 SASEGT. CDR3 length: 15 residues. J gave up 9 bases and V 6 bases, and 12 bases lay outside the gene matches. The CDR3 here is CASRGLAPMVSEQFF. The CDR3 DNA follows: TGTGCCAGCAGGGGACTAGCCCCTATGGTGAGTGAGCAGTTCTTC.

The CDR3 loop is CASSYPGMNTEAFF. For the CDR3, the DNA is TGTGCCAGCAGTTACCCGGGGATGAACACTGAAGCTTTCTTT. The chain is built from TRBV6-5 and TRBJ1-1; D not resolved. The CDR3 consists of 14 residues. V was shortened by 2 bases and J by 0 bases, with 7 bases between the two germline ends. Germline loops: CDR1 MNHEY, CDR2 SVGAGI.

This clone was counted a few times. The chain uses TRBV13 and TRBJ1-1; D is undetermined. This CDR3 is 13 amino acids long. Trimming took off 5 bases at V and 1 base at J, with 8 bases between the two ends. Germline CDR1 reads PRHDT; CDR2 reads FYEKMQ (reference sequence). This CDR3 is CASSPGENTEAFF. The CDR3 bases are TGTGCCAGCAGCCCCGGTGAGAACACTGAAGCTTTCTTT.

CDR3 DNA: TGTGCCAGTAGTATGGGCAGGTATAGTCAGCCCCAGCATTTT. Its protein is CASSMGRYSQPQHF. V and J are TRBV19 and TRBJ1-5, with D unresolved. Trimming stripped 3 bases from V and 6 bases from J, with 12 bases between. The CDR3 is 14 residues long. Germline loops: CDR1 LNHDA, CDR2 SQIVND (reference sequence).

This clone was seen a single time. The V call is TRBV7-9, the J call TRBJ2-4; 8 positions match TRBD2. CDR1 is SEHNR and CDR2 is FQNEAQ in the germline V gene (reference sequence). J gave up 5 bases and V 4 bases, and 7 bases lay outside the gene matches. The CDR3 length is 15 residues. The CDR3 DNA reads TGTGCCAGCAGCTCCGGGGGGGCCTTTGAAAACATTCAGTACTTC. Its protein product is CASSSGGAFENIQYF.

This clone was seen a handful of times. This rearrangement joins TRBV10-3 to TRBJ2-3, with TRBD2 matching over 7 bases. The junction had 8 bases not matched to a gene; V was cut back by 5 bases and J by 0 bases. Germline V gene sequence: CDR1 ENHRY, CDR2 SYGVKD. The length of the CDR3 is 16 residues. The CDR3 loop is CAISPGTTPSTDTQYF. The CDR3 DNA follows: TGTGCCATCAGTCCAGGGACTACCCCGAGCACAGATACGCAGTATTTT.

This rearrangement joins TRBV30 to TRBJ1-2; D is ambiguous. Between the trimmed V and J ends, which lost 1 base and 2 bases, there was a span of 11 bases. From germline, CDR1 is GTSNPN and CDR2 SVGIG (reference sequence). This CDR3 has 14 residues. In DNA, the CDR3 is TGTGCCTGGAGTGAACTGACTGGGAACTATGGCTACACCTTC. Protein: CAWSELTGNYGYTF. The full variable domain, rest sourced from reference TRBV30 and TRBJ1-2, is SQTIHQWPATLVQPVGSPLSLECTVEGTSNPNLYWYRQAAGRGLQLLFYSVGIGQISSEVPQNLSASRPQDRQFILSSKKLLLSDSGFYLCAWSELTGNYGYTFGSGTRLTVV.

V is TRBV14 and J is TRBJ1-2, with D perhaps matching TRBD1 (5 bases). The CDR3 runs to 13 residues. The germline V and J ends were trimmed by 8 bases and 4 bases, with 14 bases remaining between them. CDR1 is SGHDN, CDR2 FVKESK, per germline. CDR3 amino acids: CASDFRVPYGYTF. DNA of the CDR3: TGTGCCAGCGACTTCAGGGTTCCCTATGGCTACACCTTC.

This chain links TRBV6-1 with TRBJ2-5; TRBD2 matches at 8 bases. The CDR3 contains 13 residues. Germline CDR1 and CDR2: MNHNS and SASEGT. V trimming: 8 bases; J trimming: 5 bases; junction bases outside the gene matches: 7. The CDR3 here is CASAGGLGETQYF. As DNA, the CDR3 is TGTGCCAGCGCGGGGGGCTTAGGGGAGACCCAGTACTTC.

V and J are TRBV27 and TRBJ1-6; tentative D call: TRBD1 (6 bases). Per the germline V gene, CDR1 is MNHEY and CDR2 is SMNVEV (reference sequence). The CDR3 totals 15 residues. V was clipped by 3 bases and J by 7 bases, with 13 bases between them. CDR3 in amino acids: CASSFAGTQNSPLHF. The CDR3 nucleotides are TGTGCCAGCAGTTTTGCCGGGACACAAAATTCACCCCTCCACTTT.

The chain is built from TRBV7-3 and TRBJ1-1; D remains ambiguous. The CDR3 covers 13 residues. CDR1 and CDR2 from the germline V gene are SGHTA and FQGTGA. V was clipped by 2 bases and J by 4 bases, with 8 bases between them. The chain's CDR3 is CASSLWRGTEAFF. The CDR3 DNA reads TGTGCCAGCAGCTTATGGCGAGGCACTGAAGCTTTCTTT.

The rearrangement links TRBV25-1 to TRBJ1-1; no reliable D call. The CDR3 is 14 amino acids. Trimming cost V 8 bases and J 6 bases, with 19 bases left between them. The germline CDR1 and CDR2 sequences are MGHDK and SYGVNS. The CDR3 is CASGKEGAKPEAFF. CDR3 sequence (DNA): TGTGCCAGCGGTAAGGAGGGTGCTAAACCTGAAGCTTTCTTT.

The CDR3 DNA reads as TGTGCCAGCAGCTTCCCAGGGATTTCAGCCGAGCAGTACTTC. This translates into CASSFPGISAEQYF. V and J are TRBV5-6 and TRBJ2-7; D may be TRBD1 (5 bases). Germline lookup yields CDR1 SGHDT and CDR2 YYEEEE. There are 14 residues in the CDR3. V was clipped by 2 bases and J by 6 bases, with 15 bases between them.

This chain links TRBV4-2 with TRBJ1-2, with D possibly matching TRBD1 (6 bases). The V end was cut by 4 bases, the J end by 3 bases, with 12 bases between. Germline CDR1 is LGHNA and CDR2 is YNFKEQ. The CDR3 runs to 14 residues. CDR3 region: CASSLEDSHYGYTF. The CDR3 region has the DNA TGTGCCAGCAGCCTAGAGGACAGCCACTATGGCTACACCTTC.

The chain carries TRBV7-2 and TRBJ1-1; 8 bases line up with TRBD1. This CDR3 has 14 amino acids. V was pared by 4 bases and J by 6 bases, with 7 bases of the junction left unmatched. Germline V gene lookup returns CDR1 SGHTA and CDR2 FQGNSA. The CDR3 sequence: CASSSDRGWAEAFF. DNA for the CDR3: TGTGCCAGCAGCTCAGACAGGGGTTGGGCTGAAGCTTTCTTT.

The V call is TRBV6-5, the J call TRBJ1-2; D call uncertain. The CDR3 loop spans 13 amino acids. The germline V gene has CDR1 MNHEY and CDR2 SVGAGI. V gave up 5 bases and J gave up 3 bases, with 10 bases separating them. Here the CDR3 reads CASSAVRDYGYTF. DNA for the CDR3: TGTGCCAGCAGTGCGGTGAGGGACTATGGCTACACCTTC.

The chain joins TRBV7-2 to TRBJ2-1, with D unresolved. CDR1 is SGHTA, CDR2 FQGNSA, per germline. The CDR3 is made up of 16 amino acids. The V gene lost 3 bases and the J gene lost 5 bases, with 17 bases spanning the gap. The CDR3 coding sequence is TGTGCCAGCAGCTTGACGGGTACGTTGATAAACAATGAGCAGTTCTTC. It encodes CASSLTGTLINNEQFF.